This T cell receptor beta chain originates from a study of early T cells in non-severe SARS-CoV-2 infection. This clonotype was recorded many times. TCRdb ran MiXCR on the 5' RACE reads and lists one entry per CDR3 protein. Here the sample spans around 76,000 distinct CDR3 sequences, approximately 10% being singletons. Germline CDR1 is SGHAT and CDR2 is FQNNGV. V was shortened by 5 bases and J by 6 bases, with 8 bases between the two germline ends. The CDR3 runs 12 residues. This receptor was identified in an adult who was a healthcare worker with PCR-confirmed SARS-CoV-2 infection or an uninfected control (not recorded which). V and J are TRBV11-2 and TRBJ2-1; D unclear. The source material was whole blood. The CDR3 DNA reads TGTGCCAGCAGCATGGGCCTCAATGAGCAGTTCTTC. Amino acids: CASSMGLNEQFF.